The 5 T cell receptor beta chains presented below share a single source sample, sequenced in a study of cytomegalovirus exposure and HLA in healthy donors. Primers included in the PCR were 60 Vbeta and 13 Jbeta primers. Assay used: immunoSEQ multiplex PCR; TCRdb lists only in-frame clones, some missing. Its table lists more than 25,000 clones. Sample: PBMCs. The origin of the receptors is a man aged 30 to 45 in good health and CMV-seronegative.

The V and J genes are TRBV5-1 and TRBJ2-5, with D possibly being TRBD2 (7 bases). Trimming took 4 bases from V and 5 from J, leaving 12 bases between them. This CDR3 is 13 amino acids long. Germline V gives CDR1 SGHRS, CDR2 YFSETQ. CDR3 in amino acids: CASSLGGPETQYF. CDR3 DNA: TGCGCCAGCAGCCTCGGGGGGCCGGAGACCCAGTACTTC.

The chain combines TRBV27 with TRBJ1-2, with D possibly being TRBD1 (5 bases). This CDR3 contains 15 residues. With 5 bases removed from V and 3 bases from J, the gap between germline ends came to 16 bases. Germline-derived CDR1 and CDR2 are MNHEY and SMNVEV (reference sequence). The CDR3 reads CASSHLPTGYYGYTF. CDR3 nucleotide sequence: TGTGCCAGCAGTCACCTTCCCACAGGCTACTATGGCTACACCTTC.

The genes are TRBV18 and TRBJ2-6; D is ambiguous. V was clipped by 2 bases and J by 0 bases, with 11 bases between them. CDR3 size: 17 residues. Per germline, CDR1 KGHSH and CDR2 LQKENI. CDR3 amino acids: CASSPSGTNSGANVLTF. CDR3 nucleotide sequence: TGTGCCAGCTCACCATCAGGTACAAACTCTGGGGCCAACGTCCTGACTTTC. Based on the CDR3 plus reference TRBV18 and TRBJ2-6, the full variable domain is NAGVMQNPRHLVRRRGQEARLRCSPMKGHSHVYWYRQLPEEGLKFMVYLQKENIIDESGMPKERFSAEFPKEGPSILRIQQVVRGDSAAYFCASSPSGTNSGANVLTFGAGSRLTVL.

V is TRBV29-1 and J is TRBJ1-2, with 10 bases matching TRBD1. V lost 8 bases to trimming and J lost 12 bases; unmatched junction nucleotides: 6. Germline V gene data show CDR1 as SQVTM and CDR2 as ANQGSEA. This CDR3 region has 10 residues. The CDR3: CSTRGQGDTF. CDR3 DNA: TGCAGCACACGCGGACAGGGGGACACCTTC.

The chain combines TRBV5-1 with TRBJ1-4, with 9 bases lining up with TRBD1. Germline V gene data show CDR1 as SGHRS and CDR2 as YFSETQ. V lost 1 base and J lost 3; bases outside the gene matches: 7. This CDR3 is built from 17 residues. The CDR3 bases are TGCGCCAGCAGCTTGTTTACAGGGGGCTCGGCTAATGAAAAACTGTTTTTT. Its translation is CASSLFTGGSANEKLFF. The complete variable domain, with remaining parts taken from reference TRBV5-1 and TRBJ1-4, reads KAGVTQTPRYLIKTRGQQVTLSCSPISGHRSVSWYQQTPGQGLQFLFEYFSETQRNKGNFPGRFSGRQFSNSRSEMNVSTLELGDSALYLCASSLFTGGSANEKLFFGSGTQLSVL.